A single sample is the source of the 26 T cell receptor beta chains below, sequenced in a study of identical twins. From the 5' RACE reads, TCRdb called clonotypes with MiXCR, one entry per CDR3 protein. This table has some 710,000 distinct CDR3 sequences, around 5.7% appearing once. The sequenced material came from naive T cells sorted from blood. All receptors derive from a man between 18 and 35 years old in good health.

The gene calls are TRBV20-1 and TRBJ1-6; a weak D match, TRBD1 (5 bases). The germline CDR1 and CDR2 sequences are DFQATT and SNEGSKA (reference sequence). Trimming stripped 0 bases from V and 7 bases from J, with 10 bases between. The CDR3 is 14 amino acids. The CDR3 here is CSARDPRANSPLHF. The CDR3 bases are TGCAGTGCTAGAGATCCCAGGGCAAATTCACCCCTCCACTTT.

This clonotype was recorded at least ten times. This rearrangement joins TRBV4-1 to TRBJ2-5; D ambiguous. The germline V and J ends were trimmed by 1 base and 1 base, with 10 bases remaining between them. The CDR3 runs 15 residues. Per germline, CDR1 MGHRA and CDR2 YSYEKL. CDR3 sequence reads: CASSQGPGAQETQYF. CDR3 DNA sequence: TGCGCCAGCAGCCAAGGGCCTGGAGCCCAAGAGACCCAGTACTTC.

In its sample, this clonotype was seen many times. This chain connects TRBV29-1 to TRBJ2-7, with a possible D match to TRBD1 (6 bases). V gave up 1 base and J gave up 2 bases, with 21 bases separating them. CDR3 size: 17 residues. Looked up from germline, CDR1 is SQVTM and CDR2 is ANQGSEA. The DNA for the CDR3 is TGCAGCGTTGAAGTACAACAGGGAACCAACTTACCCTACGAGCAGTACTTC. This encodes CSVEVQQGTNLPYEQYF.

Many counts were recorded for this clonotype. The rearrangement links TRBV12-3 or TRBV12-4 to TRBJ2-4, with 7 bases identical to TRBD1. The CDR3 runs 13 residues. Unmatched junction bases numbered 9, after V lost 3 bases and J lost 13 bases. CDR3 DNA: TGTGCCAGCAGTTTGAGGGGCCGACAGGGCCAGTACTTC. It yields the protein CASSLRGRQGQYF.

The chain has TRBV7-2 and TRBJ1-2, with 7 bases fitting TRBD1. V dropped 5 bases and J dropped 3; count of bases not matched to a gene: 9. CDR3 length: 15 residues. The V gene's germline CDR1 is SGHTA and CDR2 FQGNSA. The CDR3 reads CASSQRQGIYYGYTF. As DNA, the CDR3 is TGTGCCAGCAGCCAGAGACAGGGAATCTACTATGGCTACACCTTC.

This clonotype has a count of ten or more. The chain carries TRBV12-3 or TRBV12-4 and TRBJ2-3, with D possibly being TRBD1 or TRBD2 (5 bases each). Deletions cut 4 bases from V and 6 bases from J, with 17 bases between. The CDR3 is 15 amino acids. The CDR3, as DNA: TGTGCCAGCAGTTCAACCGGGACCACCGGCGATACGCAGTATTTT. As protein: CASSSTGTTGDTQYF.

The rearrangement links TRBV7-9 to TRBJ2-1, with 7 bases matching TRBD2. Germline V CDR1 and CDR2: SEHNR, FQNEAQ (reference sequence). The J segment lost 4 bases and the V segment lost 0 bases, leaving 3 bases of the junction unmatched. The CDR3 runs to 15 residues. DNA for the CDR3: TGTGCCAGCAGCTTAGCGGGGCGGGGGTACAATGAGCAGTTCTTC. It specifies CASSLAGRGYNEQFF. The complete variable domain, with remaining parts taken from reference TRBV7-9 and TRBJ2-1, reads DTGVSQNPRHKITKRGQNVTFRCDPISEHNRLYWYRQTLGQGPEFLTYFQNEAQLEKSRLLSDRFSAERPKGSFSTLEIQRTEQGDSAMYLCASSLAGRGYNEQFFGPGTRLTVL.

This clonotype has a handful of counts. The chain links TRBV7-9 to TRBJ2-3, with 8 bases matching TRBD1. This CDR3 region has 16 residues. The trim removed 4 bases at V and 6 bases at J, leaving 12 bases unmatched. Germline V gene data show CDR1 as SEHNR and CDR2 as FQNEAQ (reference sequence). The DNA of the CDR3 is TGTGCCAGCAGCTACTTTAGAGGACAGGGACTGGATACGCAGTATTTT. Amino acids: CASSYFRGQGLDTQYF. Combining the CDR3 with reference TRBV7-9 and TRBJ2-3 gives the whole variable domain DTGVSQNPRHKITKRGQNVTFRCDPISEHNRLYWYRQTLGQGPEFLTYFQNEAQLEKSRLLSDRFSAERPKGSFSTLEIQRTEQGDSAMYLCASSYFRGQGLDTQYFGPGTRLTVL.

This sequence joins TRBV7-2 and TRBJ2-1; TRBD2 matches 7 bases. The length of the CDR3 is 16 residues. Trimming took 5 bases from V and 9 from J; bases not matched to a gene: 16. Germline CDR1 SGHTA, CDR2 FQGNSA. CDR3 protein: CASSLGRVGLVGEQFF. The CDR3 coding sequence is TGTGCCAGCAGCCTGGGGAGGGTCGGTCTTGTTGGTGAGCAGTTCTTC. The whole variable domain, filled in from reference TRBV7-2 and TRBJ2-1, reads GAGVSQSPSNKVTEKGKDVELRCDPISGHTALYWYRQSLGQGLEFLIYFQGNSAPDKSGLPSDRFSAERTGGSVSTLTIQRTQQEDSAVYLCASSLGRVGLVGEQFFGPGTRLTVL.

There are many counts of this clonotype. This rearrangement joins TRBV25-1 to TRBJ1-1, with D unclear. Germline V CDR1 and CDR2: MGHDK, SYGVNS. The CDR3 is 13 residues long. Trimming took 6 bases from V and 1 from J, leaving 9 bases between them. Written as DNA, the CDR3 is TGTGCCAGCAGGGGCCAACGGAACACTGAAGCTTTCTTT. Protein: CASRGQRNTEAFF.

This clonotype was seen repeatedly, ten times or more. The chain uses TRBV7-9 and TRBJ2-3, with 8 bases that match TRBD1. The junction had 2 bases not matched to a gene; V was cut back by 4 bases and J by 8 bases. This CDR3 has 12 amino acids. In germline, CDR1 is SEHNR, CDR2 FQNEAQ (reference sequence). In nucleotides, the CDR3 is TGTGCCAGCAGCTCTGGACAGGGTACGCAGTATTTT. Residues: CASSSGQGTQYF.

This clonotype was recorded many times. The chain links TRBV20-1 to TRBJ2-2; 9 nucleotides align to TRBD2. The CDR3 length is 18 residues. After removal of 4 bases from V and 0 bases from J, the junction contained 12 bases not matched to a gene. Looked up from germline, CDR1 is DFQATT and CDR2 is SNEGSKA (reference sequence). The CDR3 spells CSAKSSGGRASNTGELFF. The CDR3 nucleotides read TGCAGTGCTAAGTCCTCTGGCGGGAGGGCCTCGAACACCGGGGAGCTGTTTTTT.

V gene TRBV24-1 combines with J gene TRBJ1-2, with D possibly being TRBD1 (6 bases). V lost 3 bases and J lost 6, with 19 bases in between. CDR3 size: 16 residues. Germline assignment: CDR1 KGHDR and CDR2 SFDVKD. CDR3 loop: CATSDPATGSPDGYTF. The CDR3 DNA sequence: TGTGCCACCAGTGATCCTGCGACAGGTTCACCCGATGGCTACACCTTC.

Only a few counts were recorded for this clonotype. The chain has TRBV28 and TRBJ2-7, with D perhaps being TRBD1 or TRBD2 (6 bases each). Germline V gene data show CDR1 as MDHEN and CDR2 as SYDVKM. V lost 2 bases to trimming and J lost 5 bases, with 16 bases between them. The CDR3 contains 15 residues. CDR3 sequence reads: CASSLNGGGPHEQYF. CDR3 sequence (DNA): TGTGCCAGCAGTTTAAATGGAGGGGGTCCCCACGAGCAGTACTTC.

The table lists this clonotype with many counts. The CDR3 DNA reads TGTGCCAGCAGCCAGGCACAGGAGAACACTGAAGCTTTCTTT. It specifies CASSQAQENTEAFF. V and J are TRBV3-1 and TRBJ1-1, with D possibly matching TRBD1 (5 bases). V was trimmed by 3 bases and J by 1 base, leaving 9 bases between them. The CDR3 runs to 14 residues. Germline V lookup: CDR1 LGHDT, CDR2 YNNKEL (reference sequence).

The table lists this clonotype with a few counts. The CDR3 region has the DNA TGTGCCACCAGTGATCCAGCAGCATCTGACACCGGGGAGCTGTTTTTT. Protein sequence: CATSDPAASDTGELFF. This sequence joins TRBV24-1 and TRBJ2-2; no clear D. Germline V gives CDR1 KGHDR, CDR2 SFDVKD. V was shortened by 3 bases and J by 3 bases, with 13 bases between the two germline ends. The CDR3 has 16 residues.

This clonotype appeared a few times. The chain combines TRBV6-5 with TRBJ1-6; 9 bases map to TRBD1. CDR1 and CDR2 from the germline V gene are MNHEY and SVGAGI. Germline trimming cut 2 bases from V and 0 bases from J; bases unmatched to any gene: 2. The length of the CDR3 is 17 residues. The CDR3 DNA follows: TGTGCCAGCAGTTACGGGACAGGGAGCTCCTATAATTCACCCCTCCACTTT. This translates into CASSYGTGSSYNSPLHF.

This clonotype was detected ten times or more. The CDR3 region is CSVEVNSGRHKGGTDTQYF. The CDR3 nucleotides read TGCAGCGTTGAGGTTAATAGCGGGAGGCACAAGGGGGGCACAGATACGCAGTATTTT. The chain combines TRBV29-1 with TRBJ2-3, with 10 bases fitting TRBD2. The CDR3 has 19 residues. Per germline, CDR1 SQVTM and CDR2 ANQGSEA. V lost 3 bases, J lost 1 base, and 16 bases stayed unmatched.

This clonotype was counted a few times. The rearrangement uses TRBV7-2 and TRBJ2-3; 13 bases align to TRBD2. V trimming: 5 bases; J trimming: 5 bases; junction bases outside the gene matches: 7. From germline, CDR1 is SGHTA and CDR2 FQGNSA. The CDR3 runs 16 residues. The CDR3 coding sequence is TGTGCCAGCAGCCCACTAGCGGGAGGGCCCAAAGATACGCAGTATTTT. Its translation is CASSPLAGGPKDTQYF. Full variable domain (missing parts from reference TRBV7-2 and TRBJ2-3): GAGVSQSPSNKVTEKGKDVELRCDPISGHTALYWYRQSLGQGLEFLIYFQGNSAPDKSGLPSDRFSAERTGGSVSTLTIQRTQQEDSAVYLCASSPLAGGPKDTQYFGPGTRLTVL.

The J gene is TRBJ2-7, the V gene TRBV27; D might be TRBD1 or TRBD2, each matching 6 bases. V was pared by 3 bases and J by 8 bases, with 11 bases between. CDR3 size: 12 residues. Germline CDR1 is MNHEY and CDR2 is SMNVEV (reference sequence). Here the CDR3 reads CASSFYGGQQYV. The CDR3 region has the DNA TGTGCCAGCAGTTTTTACGGGGGCCAGCAGTACGTC.

V usage is TRBV27 and J usage is TRBJ1-5, with D tentatively TRBD1 (5 bases). The V and J ends lost 0 bases and 6 bases respectively, with 12 bases between them. Germline V gives CDR1 MNHEY, CDR2 SMNVEV (reference sequence). CDR3 size: 15 residues. The CDR3 DNA reads TGTGCCAGCAGTTTATCGGGGCAGCTAACTCAGCCCCAGCATTTT. Translation gives CASSLSGQLTQPQHF.

This clonotype was detected ten times or more. A junction boundary mismatches the germline segment, possibly from a read error. The chain is built from TRBV11-1 and TRBJ2-1, with D perhaps matching TRBD1 or TRBD2 (7 bases each). The germline V gene has CDR1 SGHAT and CDR2 FQDESV (reference sequence). The CDR3 runs 11 residues. CDR3 loop: CASRGGNEQFF. The CDR3, as DNA: TGCGCCAGCAGGGGGGGAAATGAGCAGTTCTTC. The variable domain in full, with the rest retrieved from reference TRBV11-1 and TRBJ2-1, is EAEVAQSPRYKITEKSQAVAFWCDPISGHATLYWYRQILGQGPELLVQFQDESVVDDSQLPKDRFSAERLKGVDSTLKIQPAELGDSAMYLCASRGGNEQFFGPGTRLTVL.

Only a few counts were recorded for this clonotype. J is TRBJ2-5 and V is TRBV6-6; D possibly corresponds to TRBD2 (6 bases). Trimming shortened V by 10 bases and J by 5 bases, and 11 bases separated the two germline ends. The length of the CDR3 is 11 residues. Germline V gene sequence: CDR1 MNHNY, CDR2 SVGAGI (reference sequence). CDR3 region: CATNGRETQYF. The CDR3 DNA reads as TGTGCCACCAATGGGAGGGAGACCCAGTACTTC.

This clonotype showed up just a few times. The chain joins TRBV24-1 to TRBJ2-2; D is possibly TRBD1 (5 bases). CDR1 and CDR2 from the germline V gene are KGHDR and SFDVKD. V lost 5 bases to trimming and J lost 6 bases, with 21 bases between them. There are 17 residues in the CDR3. CDR3 amino acids: CATSVGARTDRAGELFF. CDR3 DNA sequence: TGTGCCACCAGTGTTGGGGCCCGAACCGATCGAGCCGGGGAGCTGTTTTTT.

This chain connects TRBV5-1 to TRBJ1-1, with 8 bases identical to TRBD1. There are 15 residues in the CDR3. V was pared by 4 bases and J by 3 bases, with 8 bases of the junction left unmatched. Per germline, CDR1 SGHRS and CDR2 YFSETQ. The CDR3 sequence is CASSAGQGMDTEAFF. DNA for the CDR3: TGCGCCAGCAGCGCCGGACAGGGTATGGACACTGAAGCTTTCTTT.

Points on this clonotype: This may arise from a read error, as a much more abundant clone is one base away. The chain employs TRBV5-1 and TRBJ2-3, with no clear D. The germline V and J ends were trimmed by 4 bases and 10 bases, with 13 bases remaining between them. This CDR3 contains 12 residues. In germline, CDR1 is SGHRS, CDR2 YFSETQ. The CDR3 DNA sequence: TGCGCCAGCAGCGTAGACGGATATGCGCAGTATTTT. It encodes CASSVDGYAQYF.